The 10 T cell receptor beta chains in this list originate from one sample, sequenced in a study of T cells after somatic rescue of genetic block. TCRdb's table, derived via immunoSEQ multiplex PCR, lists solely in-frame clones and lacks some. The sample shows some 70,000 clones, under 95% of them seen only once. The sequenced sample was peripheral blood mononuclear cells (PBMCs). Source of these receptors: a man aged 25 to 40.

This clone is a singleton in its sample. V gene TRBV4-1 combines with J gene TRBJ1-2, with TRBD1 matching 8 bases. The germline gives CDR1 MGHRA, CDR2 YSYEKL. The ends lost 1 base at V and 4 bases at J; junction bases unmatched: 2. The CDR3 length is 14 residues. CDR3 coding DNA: TGCGCCAGCAGCCAAGCGGACAGGGTCTATGGCTACACCTTC. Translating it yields CASSQADRVYGYTF.

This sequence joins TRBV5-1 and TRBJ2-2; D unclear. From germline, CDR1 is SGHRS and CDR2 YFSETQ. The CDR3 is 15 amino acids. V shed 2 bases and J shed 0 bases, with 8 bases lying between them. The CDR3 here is CASSFGLANTGELFF. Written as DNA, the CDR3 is TGCGCCAGCAGCTTCGGGCTAGCGAACACCGGGGAGCTGTTTTTT.

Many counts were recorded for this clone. The CDR3 DNA follows: TGTGCCAGCAGTCATCAGCGGGGGACTAATGGGGAGCTGTTTTTT. Translation: CASSHQRGTNGELFF. V and J are TRBV2 and TRBJ2-2; 8 positions agree with TRBD2. CDR1 and CDR2 from the germline V gene are SNHLY and FYNNEI. This CDR3 is built from 15 residues. Trimming took 5 bases from V and 8 from J; bases not matched to a gene: 10.

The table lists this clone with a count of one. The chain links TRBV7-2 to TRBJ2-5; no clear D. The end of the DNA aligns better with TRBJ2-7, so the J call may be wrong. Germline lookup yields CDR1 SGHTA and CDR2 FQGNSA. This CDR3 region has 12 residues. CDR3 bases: TGTGCCAGCAGCGGACGGACCTACGAGCAGTACTTC. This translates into CASSGRTYEQYF.

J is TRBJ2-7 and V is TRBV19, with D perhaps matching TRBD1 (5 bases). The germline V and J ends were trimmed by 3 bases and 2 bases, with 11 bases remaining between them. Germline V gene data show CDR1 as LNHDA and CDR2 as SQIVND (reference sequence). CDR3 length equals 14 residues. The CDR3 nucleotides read TGTGCCAGTAGTATGAACTTGGGGCCCTACGAGCAGTACTTC. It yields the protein CASSMNLGPYEQYF.

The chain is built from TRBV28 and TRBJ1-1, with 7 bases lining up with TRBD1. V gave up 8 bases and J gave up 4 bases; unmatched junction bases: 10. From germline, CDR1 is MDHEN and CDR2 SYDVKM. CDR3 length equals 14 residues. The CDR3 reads CASGPGQWGTEAFF. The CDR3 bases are TGTGCCAGCGGCCCGGGACAGTGGGGCACTGAAGCTTTCTTT.

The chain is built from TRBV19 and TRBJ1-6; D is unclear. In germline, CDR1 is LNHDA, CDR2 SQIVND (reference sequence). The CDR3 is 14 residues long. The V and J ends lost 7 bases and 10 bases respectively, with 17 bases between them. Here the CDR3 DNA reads TGTGCCAGTAACGACGGCGACTACCGGTCACCCCTCCACTTT. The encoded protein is CASNDGDYRSPLHF. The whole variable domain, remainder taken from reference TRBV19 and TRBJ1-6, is DGGITQSPKYLFRKEGQNVTLSCEQNLNHDAMYWYRQDPGQGLRLIYYSQIVNDFQKGDIAEGYSVSREKKESFPLTVTSAQKNPTAFYLCASNDGDYRSPLHFGNGTRLTVT.

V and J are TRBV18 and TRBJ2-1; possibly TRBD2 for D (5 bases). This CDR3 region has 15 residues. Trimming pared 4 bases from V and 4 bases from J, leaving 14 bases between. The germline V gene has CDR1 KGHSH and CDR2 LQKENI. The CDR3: CASSQDGDVYNEQFF. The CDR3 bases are TGTGCCAGCTCACAAGACGGGGATGTGTACAATGAGCAGTTCTTC.

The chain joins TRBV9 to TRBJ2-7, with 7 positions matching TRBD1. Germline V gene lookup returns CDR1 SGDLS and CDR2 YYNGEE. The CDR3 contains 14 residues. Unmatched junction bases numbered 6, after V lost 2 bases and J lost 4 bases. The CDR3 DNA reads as TGTGCCAGCAGCGTCGCACAGGGGCCATACGAGCAGTACTTC. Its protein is CASSVAQGPYEQYF.

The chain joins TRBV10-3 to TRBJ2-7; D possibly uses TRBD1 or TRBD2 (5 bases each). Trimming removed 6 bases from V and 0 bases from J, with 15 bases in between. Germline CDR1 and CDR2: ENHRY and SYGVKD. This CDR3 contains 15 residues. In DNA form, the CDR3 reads TGTGCCATCAGGGGAGAGGGGACCTCCTCCTACGAGCAGTACTTC. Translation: CAIRGEGTSSYEQYF.